These 17 T cell receptor beta chains share one sample of origin, sequenced in a study of T cells expressing NK-cell markers. TCRdb reanalyzed the 5' RACE reads, giving one entry per CDR3 protein sequence and no DNA. In all, the sample yields 150,000 or so distinct CDR3 sequences. Sequencing was carried out using blood T cells: a sorted CD56 or NKG2C T cell subset, CD4+ or CD8+ T cells, or bulk PBMC T cells (not recorded which). These receptors were obtained from a woman aged 50 to 65 in good health.

The genes are TRBV10-2 and TRBJ1-1. This CDR3 comprises 13 residues. Germline V gene lookup returns CDR1 WSHSY and CDR2 SAAADI. The CDR3 sequence is CASKGRENTEAFF.

This rearrangement joins TRBV29-1 to TRBJ2-3; TCRdb picks TRBD2, but there is no DNA to check that call. CDR3 length equals 13 residues. Germline CDR1 is SQVTM and CDR2 is ANQGSEA. The CDR3 spells CSVWDSSTDTQYF.

The V gene is TRBV12-3 or TRBV12-4, the J gene TRBJ2-1; with no DNA, the TCRdb D assignment of TRBD1 cannot be verified. This CDR3 is built from 15 residues. CDR3: CASSRTGGSVNEQFF.

The chain uses TRBV2 and TRBJ2-5. CDR1 and CDR2 from the germline V gene are SNHLY and FYNNEI. This CDR3 is 13 amino acids long. CDR3 residues: CASKSLAAETQYF.

This sequence joins TRBV12-3 or TRBV12-4 and TRBJ2-7; TCRdb calls TRBD1, which cannot be checked without DNA. This CDR3 is built from 17 residues. CDR3 residues: CASSFPGGTGNPYEQYF.

The chain carries TRBV13 and TRBJ2-5. Germline V gene sequence: CDR1 PRHDT, CDR2 FYEKMQ (reference sequence). The CDR3 has 14 amino acids. CDR3 in amino acids: CASSSDPSRETQYF. The full variable domain, rest sourced from reference TRBV13 and TRBJ2-5, is AAGVIQSPRHLIKEKRETATLKCYPIPRHDTVYWYQQGPGQDPQFLISFYEKMQSDKGSIPDRFSAQQFSDYHSELNMSSLELGDSALYFCASSSDPSRETQYFGPGTRLLVL.

The rearrangement uses TRBV5-1 and TRBJ2-7; TCRdb proposes TRBD1, but this gene call is untestable without DNA. This CDR3 is built from 15 residues. Looked up from germline, CDR1 is SGHRS and CDR2 is YFSETQ. The CDR3 is CASSHREGQSYEQYF.

The CDR3 here is CASSPLAGDGRNYNEQFF. The rearrangement links TRBV7-9 to TRBJ2-1; the TRBD2 assignment by TCRdb is unverifiable without DNA. Germline-derived CDR1 and CDR2 are SEHNR and FQNEAQ (reference sequence). The CDR3 loop spans 18 amino acids.

V usage is TRBV2 and J usage is TRBJ1-1. CDR3 length equals 16 residues. CDR1 SNHLY and CDR2 FYNNEI come from the germline V gene. CDR3 loop: CASTTSAGRLNTEAFF.

The chain is built from TRBV29-1 and TRBJ2-3; the D call from TCRdb, TRBD2, cannot be confirmed without DNA. This CDR3 is 17 amino acids long. CDR1 and CDR2 (germline): SQVTM, ANQGSEA. This chain's CDR3 is CSVEFWTSGRASDTQYF.

The J gene is TRBJ2-7, the V gene TRBV9; TCRdb calls TRBD2, which cannot be checked without DNA. Germline CDR1 and CDR2: SGDLS and YYNGEE. CDR3 size: 14 residues. CDR3 amino acids: CASSPPGGSDEQYF.

The chain links TRBV7-8 to TRBJ2-7; the TCRdb call, TRBD1, lacks DNA for checking. CDR1 is SGHVS, CDR2 FQNEAQ, per germline. The CDR3 is 14 residues long. The chain's CDR3 is CASSLVQGIYEQYF.

The gene calls are TRBV24-1 and TRBJ2-5; absent DNA, TCRdb's TRBD2 call cannot be checked. CDR1 and CDR2 (germline): KGHDR, SFDVKD. The CDR3 is 19 residues long. The CDR3 reads CATSDWVSGRYAHQETQYF.

This chain joins TRBV3-1 and TRBJ2-7. Germline V gene sequence: CDR1 LGHDT, CDR2 YNNKEL (reference sequence). This CDR3 is 13 amino acids long. Here the CDR3 reads CASSQDRVREQYF.

The gene calls are TRBV12-3 or TRBV12-4 and TRBJ1-1. The CDR3 length is 13 residues. CDR3 region: CASSEPENTEAFF.

This chain links TRBV7-6 with TRBJ2-7; TCRdb's D call of TRBD2 is untestable without DNA. CDR1 SGHVS and CDR2 FNYEAQ come from the germline V gene. The CDR3 loop spans 17 amino acids. CDR3 region: CASSLVGGRERSYEQYF.

The chain joins TRBV7-9 to TRBJ2-1; the TCRdb call, TRBD1, lacks DNA for checking. Germline CDR1 reads SEHNR; CDR2 reads FQNEAQ (reference sequence). The CDR3 contains 16 residues. CDR3 region: CASGGGGRGSYNEQFF.